This is a list of T cell receptor beta chains from one sample in a study of control samples from healthy donors and cancer patients. Sequenced by immunoSEQ multiplex PCR; TCRdb stores in-frame clones only, minus some. The table records about 98,000 clones, 75% to 85% of them present only once. The specimen was blood. Receptors were obtained from a woman aged 30 to 39 in good health. Both conserved end residues are part of each CDR3. The order of the fields is J gene, D gene, clone size, CDR3 length, V gene, CDR3 protein, CDR3 DNA. D genes are given only for firm matches. Where a row states a size, it is once, few, many or the class of an expanded clone; other rows omit it.

j_gene: TRBJ2-7; d_gene: NA; abundance: NA; len: 11; v_gene: TRBV7-4; CDR3aa: CASSYLEEQYF; CDR3nt: TGTGCCAGCAGCTACCTTGAGGAGCAGTACTTC
j_gene: TRBJ1-6; d_gene: NA; abundance: NA; len: 14; v_gene: TRBV6-2/TRBV6-3; CDR3aa: CASSYSRQAEPLHF; CDR3nt: TGTGCCAGCAGTTACTCGAGGCAGGCCGAGCCCCTCCACTTT
j_gene: TRBJ2-2; d_gene: NA; abundance: NA; len: 13; v_gene: TRBV24-1; CDR3aa: CATKGTKAGELFF; CDR3nt: TGTGCCACCAAGGGGACGAAGGCCGGGGAGCTGTTTTTT
j_gene: TRBJ1-2; d_gene: NA; abundance: NA; len: 14; v_gene: TRBV6-5; CDR3aa: CASSRRGLNYGYTF; CDR3nt: TGTGCCAGCAGCCGCCGGGGGCTTAACTATGGCTACACCTTC
j_gene: TRBJ1-3; d_gene: NA; abundance: NA; len: 15; v_gene: TRBV7-2; CDR3aa: CASSLARVSGNTIYF; CDR3nt: TGTGCCAGCAGCTTAGCCAGGGTCTCTGGAAACACCATATATTTT
j_gene: TRBJ1-2; d_gene: TRBD1; abundance: NA; len: 15; v_gene: TRBV5-1; CDR3aa: CASSLGYRGQDGYTF; CDR3nt: TGCGCCAGCAGCTTGGGCTACAGGGGGCAGGATGGCTACACCTTC
j_gene: TRBJ2-5; d_gene: NA; abundance: NA; len: 15; v_gene: TRBV6-2/TRBV6-3; CDR3aa: CASSYSELLQETQYF; CDR3nt: TGTGCCAGCAGTTACTCGGAACTGCTCCAAGAGACCCAGTACTTC
j_gene: TRBJ2-2; d_gene: TRBD2; abundance: NA; len: 15; v_gene: TRBV7-6; CDR3aa: CASSQAGVGTGELFF; CDR3nt: TGTGCCAGCAGCCAAGCGGGGGTCGGGACCGGGGAGCTGTTTTTT
j_gene: TRBJ2-7; d_gene: NA; abundance: NA; len: 11; v_gene: TRBV5-6; CDR3aa: CASSSSYEQYF; CDR3nt: TGTGCCAGCAGCAGTTCCTACGAGCAGTACTTC
j_gene: TRBJ1-6; d_gene: NA; abundance: NA; len: 15; v_gene: TRBV19; CDR3aa: CASSPSVQGNSPLHF; CDR3nt: TGTGCCAGTAGTCCCTCGGTGCAGGGCAATTCACCCCTCCACTTT
j_gene: TRBJ2-5; d_gene: NA; abundance: few; len: 14; v_gene: TRBV19; CDR3aa: CASRKGWDMETQYF; CDR3nt: TGTGCCAGTAGGAAAGGGTGGGATATGGAGACCCAGTACTTC
j_gene: TRBJ2-5; d_gene: NA; abundance: few; len: 11; v_gene: TRBV20-1; CDR3aa: CSARQTGTQYF; CDR3nt: TGCAGTGCTAGACAAACAGGGACCCAGTACTTC
j_gene: TRBJ1-5; d_gene: TRBD1; abundance: NA; len: 14; v_gene: TRBV30; CDR3aa: CAWSVGTVNQPQHF; CDR3nt: TGTGCCTGGAGTGTCGGGACAGTGAATCAGCCCCAGCATTTT
j_gene: TRBJ1-5; d_gene: NA; abundance: NA; len: 16; v_gene: TRBV6-1; CDR3aa: CASSEKGGASNQPQHF; CDR3nt: TGTGCCAGCAGTGAAAAGGGGGGGGCAAGCAATCAGCCCCAGCATTTT
j_gene: TRBJ2-5; d_gene: NA; abundance: NA; len: 17; v_gene: TRBV6-2/TRBV6-3; CDR3aa: CASSSRRGGLLKETQYF; CDR3nt: TGTGCCAGCAGTTCTCGGAGGGGGGGCCTCCTGAAAGAGACCCAGTACTTC
j_gene: TRBJ2-7; d_gene: NA; abundance: NA; len: 14; v_gene: TRBV30; CDR3aa: CAWSVGLRSYEQYF; CDR3nt: TGTGCCTGGAGTGTGGGGTTAAGGTCCTACGAGCAGTACTTC
j_gene: TRBJ2-1; d_gene: NA; abundance: NA; len: 13; v_gene: TRBV6-2/TRBV6-3; CDR3aa: CASSPFRGNEQFF; CDR3nt: TGTGCCAGCAGTCCGTTCCGAGGGAATGAGCAGTTCTTC
j_gene: TRBJ2-5; d_gene: TRBD2; abundance: few; len: 14; v_gene: TRBV30; CDR3aa: CAWTSGKGEETQYF; CDR3nt: TGTGCCTGGACTAGCGGAAAAGGGGAGGAGACCCAGTACTTC